These 6 T cell receptor beta chains were sequenced from one sample in a study of T cells expressing NK-cell markers. TCRdb reprocessed the 5' RACE reads and stores each CDR3 protein as one record, lacking DNA. Its table records 550,000 to 600,000 distinct CDR3 sequences. The sequenced material came from blood T cells: a sorted CD56 or NKG2C T cell subset, CD4+ or CD8+ T cells, or bulk PBMC T cells (not recorded which). These receptors were collected from a man aged 18 to 30 in good health.

The CDR3 here is CASTPGVSDEQYF. This chain joins TRBV7-6 and TRBJ2-7; TCRdb's D call, TRBD1, is unchecked because there is no DNA. Germline CDR1 and CDR2: SGHVS and FNYEAQ. The CDR3 is 13 amino acids.

This chain joins TRBV28 and TRBJ1-4; TCRdb's D call of TRBD1 is untestable without DNA. The CDR3 length is 14 residues. Germline V gives CDR1 MDHEN, CDR2 SYDVKM. The CDR3 sequence is CASTPGGGSEKLFF.

The rearrangement uses TRBV15 and TRBJ1-5; TCRdb gives TRBD1 as the D gene, but with no DNA this cannot be confirmed. Germline CDR1 LNHNV, CDR2 YYDKDF (reference sequence). The CDR3 totals 14 residues. This chain's CDR3 is CATSRDRAVQPQHF.

V gene TRBV29-1 combines with J gene TRBJ1-1. The CDR3 length is 14 residues. Germline loops: CDR1 SQVTM, CDR2 ANQGSEA. The CDR3 loop is CSVLSASTNTEAFF. The full variable domain, in which reference TRBV29-1 and TRBJ1-1 provide the parts outside the CDR3, is SAVISQKPSRDICQRGTSLTIQCQVDSQVTMMFWYRQQPGQSLTLIATANQGSEATYESGFVIDKFPISRPNLTFSTLTVSNMSPEDSSIYLCSVLSASTNTEAFFGQGTRLTVV.

The V call is TRBV20-1, the J call TRBJ1-1. The CDR3 sequence is 12 residues long. Germline V gene data show CDR1 as DFQATT and CDR2 as SNEGSKA (reference sequence). Here the CDR3 reads CSAPTGVTEAFF.

The rearrangement links TRBV10-3 to TRBJ2-7. This CDR3 contains 15 residues. CDR1 and CDR2 (germline): ENHRY, SYGVKD. CDR3 region: CAISDRTGGSYEQYF.